What follows describes a single T cell receptor (beta chain). The data are from a study of cytomegalovirus exposure and HLA in healthy donors. Primers for the PCR totalled 60 Vbeta and 13 Jbeta. Profiling relied on immunoSEQ multiplex PCR, and the TCRdb table lists in-frame clones only, not all of them. The sample consists of 95,000 to 120,000 clones, approximately 67% of them appearing once. Healthy people donating bone marrow made up the donors. J was trimmed by 2 bases and V by 0 bases; bases with no gene match: 6. Per germline, CDR1 SGHRS and CDR2 YFSETQ. This CDR3 contains 17 residues. The chain is built from TRBV5-1 and TRBJ2-3; TRBD2 agrees at 10 bases. The clonotype originates from a man aged 18 to 30 in good health and CMV-seropositive. Sequencing was carried out using PBMCs. The chain's CDR3 is CASSLDRSGGNTDTQYF. The CDR3 coding sequence is TGCGCCAGCAGCTTGGATCGTAGCGGGGGGAACACAGATACGCAGTATTTT.